Each of the 2 T cell receptor beta chains below was sequenced from the same sample in a study of blood T cell repertoires in COVID-19. The repertoire was sequenced with immunoSEQ multiplex PCR; TCRdb's copy has only in-frame clones and lacks some. The sample shows 120,000 or so clones, roughly 80% of them seen only once. Sequencing was performed on peripheral blood. The origin of the receptors is a human donor in a cohort sampled during active COVID-19.

The genes are TRBV5-1 and TRBJ2-1, with 12 bases aligning to TRBD2. CDR3 length equals 16 residues. Trimming at V came to 4 bases and at J to 2 bases, leaving 4 bases not matched to a gene. Per the germline V gene, CDR1 is SGHRS and CDR2 is YFSETQ. The CDR3 region is CASSLASGRAYNEQFF. CDR3 DNA: TGCGCCAGCAGCCTGGCTAGCGGGAGGGCCTACAATGAGCAGTTCTTC.

In its sample, this clone was seen once. The rearrangement links TRBV19 to TRBJ2-3; tentatively, D is TRBD1 (5 bases). Germline loops: CDR1 LNHDA, CDR2 SQIVND (reference sequence). Trimming took 4 bases from V and 8 from J, leaving 10 bases between them. The CDR3 totals 12 residues. DNA for the CDR3: TGTGCCAGTAGTACGGACAAGGGTACGCAGTATTTT. Its protein is CASSTDKGTQYF. The entire variable domain, with the rest obtained from reference TRBV19 and TRBJ2-3, is as follows: DGGITQSPKYLFRKEGQNVTLSCEQNLNHDAMYWYRQDPGQGLRLIYYSQIVNDFQKGDIAEGYSVSREKKESFPLTVTSAQKNPTAFYLCASSTDKGTQYFGPGTRLTVL.